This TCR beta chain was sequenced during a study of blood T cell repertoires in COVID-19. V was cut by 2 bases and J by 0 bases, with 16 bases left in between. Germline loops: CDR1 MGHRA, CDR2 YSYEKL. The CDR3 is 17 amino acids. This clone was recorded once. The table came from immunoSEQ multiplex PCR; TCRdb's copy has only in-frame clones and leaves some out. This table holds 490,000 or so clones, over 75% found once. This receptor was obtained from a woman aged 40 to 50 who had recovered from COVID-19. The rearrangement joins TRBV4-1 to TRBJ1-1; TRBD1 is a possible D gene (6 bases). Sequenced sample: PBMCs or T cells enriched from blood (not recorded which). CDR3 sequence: CASSQPTGRGLNTEAFF. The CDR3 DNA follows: TGCGCCAGCAGCCAACCAACAGGGAGAGGGCTGAACACTGAAGCTTTCTTT.